These T cell receptor beta chains were read from a single sample in a study of T cells in Graves' hyperthyroidism and ophthalmopathy. TCRdb passed the multiplex PCR reads through MiXCR, listing each CDR3 protein once. The sample has under 400,000 distinct CDR3 sequences, less than 20% seen once. What was sequenced was blood. The receptor set was obtained from a woman aged 40 to 50 with Graves' ophthalmopathy. CDR3s include the opening cysteine and the closing phenylalanine or tryptophan. D genes are given only for firm matches. Clone size is stated in some rows and not others, as once, few, many or a class when expanded.

J gene: TRBJ1-5; clone size: many; D gene: NA; V gene: TRBV7-8; CDR3 length: 14; CDR3 DNA: TGTGCCAGCAGCTTAGAAGGTCAGACGGCGCCCCAGCATTTT; CDR3 protein: CASSLEGQTAPQHF
J gene: TRBJ1-2; clone size: NA; D gene: NA; V gene: TRBV6-5; CDR3 length: 14; CDR3 DNA: TGTGCCAGCAGTTACGTCCGTGATAGCTATGGCTACACCTTC; CDR3 protein: CASSYVRDSYGYTF
J gene: TRBJ2-5; clone size: many; D gene: TRBD2; V gene: TRBV20-1; CDR3 length: 17; CDR3 DNA: TGCAGTGCTAGAGATCGGGGAGTAGCGGGAGAGTTAGAGACCCAGTACTTC; CDR3 protein: CSARDRGVAGELETQYF
J gene: TRBJ2-4; clone size: many; D gene: TRBD1; V gene: TRBV2; CDR3 length: 14; CDR3 DNA: TGTGCCAGCAGTGGAGGGACAGTACAAAACATTCAGTACTTC; CDR3 protein: CASSGGTVQNIQYF
J gene: TRBJ2-5; clone size: many; D gene: TRBD1; V gene: TRBV6-1; CDR3 length: 15; CDR3 DNA: TGTGCCAGCAGTCTAAGACAGGGGGCCCAAGAGACCCAGTACTTC; CDR3 protein: CASSLRQGAQETQYF
J gene: TRBJ2-7; clone size: many; D gene: NA; V gene: TRBV20-1; CDR3 length: 14; CDR3 DNA: TGCAGTGCTAGCGCCCGGGTCAGCTCCTACGAGCAGTACTTC; CDR3 protein: CSASARVSSYEQYF
J gene: TRBJ2-7; clone size: many; D gene: TRBD1; V gene: TRBV28; CDR3 length: 17; CDR3 DNA: TGTGCCAGCAGTTTCCGGACTCCGGGACAGGGCCGGAACGAGCAGTACTTC; CDR3 protein: CASSFRTPGQGRNEQYF
J gene: TRBJ2-7; clone size: many; D gene: NA; V gene: TRBV28; CDR3 length: 14; CDR3 DNA: TGTGCCAGCAGTGCCCGGGAGATCCCCCACGAGCAGTACTTC; CDR3 protein: CASSAREIPHEQYF
J gene: TRBJ1-1; clone size: many; D gene: NA; V gene: TRBV9; CDR3 length: 14; CDR3 DNA: TGTGCCAGCAGCACCCTGACAGCCAACACTGAAGCTTTCTTT; CDR3 protein: CASSTLTANTEAFF
J gene: TRBJ1-1; clone size: many; D gene: NA; V gene: TRBV28; CDR3 length: 15; CDR3 DNA: TGTGCCAGCAGGAGACAGCCGAGTGGAGGCACTGAAGCTTTCTTT; CDR3 protein: CASRRQPSGGTEAFF
J gene: TRBJ2-7; clone size: few; D gene: TRBD1; V gene: TRBV29-1; CDR3 length: 13; CDR3 DNA: TGCAGCGTTTTACAGGGGAAGGGGTACGAGCAGTACTTC; CDR3 protein: CSVLQGKGYEQYF
J gene: TRBJ2-5; clone size: many; D gene: NA; V gene: TRBV7-8; CDR3 length: 15; CDR3 DNA: TGTGCCAGCAGCAGACGGCCCGGAGGGGCAGAGACCCAGTACTTC; CDR3 protein: CASSRRPGGAETQYF
J gene: TRBJ1-5; clone size: many; D gene: NA; V gene: TRBV6-2/TRBV6-3; CDR3 length: 14; CDR3 DNA: TGTGCCAGCAGTCTCCACTCCGACCTACAGCCCCAGCATTTT; CDR3 protein: CASSLHSDLQPQHF
J gene: TRBJ1-1; clone size: NA; D gene: NA; V gene: TRBV11-1; CDR3 length: 16; CDR3 DNA: TGTGCCAGCAGCCCGCAGGGGAGAGGGATGAACACTGAAGCTTTCTTT; CDR3 protein: CASSPQGRGMNTEAFF
J gene: TRBJ1-1; clone size: many; D gene: TRBD1; V gene: TRBV19; CDR3 length: 14; CDR3 DNA: TGTGCCAGTAGCAACCGGGACAGCGCCCGAGAAGCTTTCTTT; CDR3 protein: CASSNRDSAREAFF
J gene: TRBJ1-1; clone size: many; D gene: NA; V gene: TRBV28; CDR3 length: 16; CDR3 DNA: TGTGCCAGCGGCTCTGCCTGGTCGGGGGCGCGGACTGAAGCTTTCTTT; CDR3 protein: CASGSAWSGARTEAFF
J gene: TRBJ2-2; clone size: many; D gene: NA; V gene: TRBV27; CDR3 length: 13; CDR3 DNA: TGTGCCAGCAGTTTAGTTAGGGCCGGGGAGCTGTTTTTT; CDR3 protein: CASSLVRAGELFF
J gene: TRBJ2-5; clone size: many; D gene: NA; V gene: TRBV7-2; CDR3 length: 16; CDR3 DNA: TGTGCCAGCAGCCATGGGGCCTGGGTGGGGGCGGAGACCCAGTACTTC; CDR3 protein: CASSHGAWVGAETQYF
J gene: TRBJ1-5; clone size: many; D gene: NA; V gene: TRBV12-3/TRBV12-4; CDR3 length: 14; CDR3 DNA: TGTGCCAGCAGCCCGGGACTTCCCCTACTTCGCCAGCATTTT; CDR3 protein: CASSPGLPLLRQHF
J gene: TRBJ2-5; clone size: many; D gene: NA; V gene: TRBV19; CDR3 length: 15; CDR3 DNA: TGTGCCAGTAGTCCTCCCTTTGGCGGTCCAGGGACCCAGTACTTC; CDR3 protein: CASSPPFGGPGTQYF
J gene: TRBJ2-5; clone size: many; D gene: TRBD1; V gene: TRBV29-1; CDR3 length: 13; CDR3 DNA: TGCAGCGCACCGGGACAGGGGGAAGAGACCCAGTACTTC; CDR3 protein: CSAPGQGEETQYF
J gene: TRBJ2-1; clone size: NA; D gene: NA; V gene: TRBV28; CDR3 length: 13; CDR3 DNA: TGTGCCAGCAGTCTCCCTAAAAGTAATGAGCAGTTCTTC; CDR3 protein: CASSLPKSNEQFF
J gene: TRBJ2-6; clone size: many; D gene: NA; V gene: TRBV11-3; CDR3 length: 15; CDR3 DNA: TGTGCCAGCAGCTTAGTGGTCTCTGGGGCCAACGTCCTGACTTTC; CDR3 protein: CASSLVVSGANVLTF
J gene: TRBJ2-2; clone size: NA; D gene: NA; V gene: TRBV18; CDR3 length: 15; CDR3 DNA: TGTGCCAGCTCACCACTCGGTAGGAGCACCGGGGAGCTGTTTTTT; CDR3 protein: CASSPLGRSTGELFF
J gene: TRBJ2-7; clone size: NA; D gene: TRBD2; V gene: TRBV20-1; CDR3 length: 15; CDR3 DNA: TGCAGTGCTGACTTTAGCGGGAGGCCCCTCGGCGAGCAGTACTTC; CDR3 protein: CSADFSGRPLGEQYF
J gene: TRBJ1-1; clone size: NA; D gene: NA; V gene: TRBV6-1; CDR3 length: 12; CDR3 DNA: TGTGCCAGCTGGCGGGGTACCACTGAAGCTTTCTTT; CDR3 protein: CASWRGTTEAFF
J gene: TRBJ2-2; clone size: many; D gene: TRBD1; V gene: TRBV6-1; CDR3 length: 13; CDR3 DNA: TGTGCCAGCAGTCAACAGGGGGCCGGGGAGCTGTTTTTT; CDR3 protein: CASSQQGAGELFF